These T cell receptor beta chains were read from a single sample in a study of blood T cell repertoires in COVID-19. Profiled with immunoSEQ multiplex PCR; TCRdb holds only in-frame clones, not every one. Among 250,000 to 300,000 clones listed, about 86% were seen once. Sequenced input: peripheral blood. The receptors derive from a woman aged 70 to 79 with COVID-19, enrolled during active disease. Each CDR3 is given without its conserved first and last residue. D genes are given only for firm matches.

>TRBD1|TRBV6-4|TRBJ2-7
ASSEDREAPYEQY
>TRBD1|TRBV3-1/TRBV3-2|TRBJ1-1
ASSRQGNTEAF
>TRBD1|TRBV30|TRBJ1-1
AWSRTRGRQGYGKDTEAF
>TRBD1|TRBV2|TRBJ1-3
ASSQGQGNIGNTIY
>TRBD1|TRBV9|TRBJ2-7
ASSTTSRQGLYEQY
>TRBD1|TRBV2|TRBJ1-3
ASSTDRGRVGNTIY
>TRBD2|TRBV6-5|TRBJ2-5
ASSYSSGGGETQY
>.|TRBV19|TRBJ2-3
ASSPEGRGETQY
>TRBD1|TRBV12-3/TRBV12-4|TRBJ2-7
ASSKDRAYEQY
>.|TRBV28|TRBJ1-6
ASSPGGVNNSPLH
>TRBD1|TRBV15|TRBJ1-5
ATSPKTGGQQPQH
>.|TRBV11-2|TRBJ2-7
ASRAQTVATYEQY
>.|TRBV18|TRBJ2-5
ASSPSREETQY
>TRBD1|TRBV3-1/TRBV3-2|TRBJ1-2
ASSRDDRESYGYT
>.|TRBV30|TRBJ1-6
AWDNNSPLH
>.|TRBV7-8|TRBJ1-2
ASSLAWEGSYT
>TRBD2|TRBV29-1|TRBJ2-6
SVEGLARGANVLT
>.|TRBV7-9|TRBJ2-1
ASSLREIWNNEQF
>.|TRBV11-2|TRBJ1-6
ASRKDSLNSPLH
>.|TRBV11-2|TRBJ1-2
ASSQGGAVGYT
>TRBD1|TRBV19|TRBJ2-2
ASSDRDLVETGELF
>.|TRBV30|TRBJ1-2
AWSWGEGYT
>TRBD1|TRBV19|TRBJ1-4
ASSGQGPNEKLF